This T cell receptor beta chain comes out of a study of T cells after yellow fever vaccination (dated by TCRdb to the late 2010s). About the full investigation: Libraries from fractions with low cell numbers were prepared with the SMART-Seq v4 Ultra Low Input RNA kit. To follow T-cell clones before and after primary and booster YFV17D yellow fever vaccination, bulk TCR alpha and beta repertoires were sequenced over time. Two healthy male donors made up the cohort, one aged 18 to 29 years and the other aged 30 to 40 years. Bulk PBMC replicates and cell subsets were isolated from blood drawn at multiple timepoints before and after both primary and secondary immunization. What the work shows at the level of the full study, not this receptor alone: Most clones expanded after primary vaccination were re-detected after the booster (96% of CD4 and about 88% of CD8), suggesting broad memory maintenance. A small fraction of clonotypes showed up in both the CD4 and CD8 compartments, probably as a result of convergent recombination. Because only two donors were included in the study, the extent to which the findings can be generalized is limited. FACS-sorted repertoires could contain abundant contaminating clonotypes from the bulk population, so computational filtering was required. Compared with the primary T-cell response, the secondary T-cell response was faster but weaker, reaching its peak on day 5 rather than on day 15.

This specimen's treatment or condition label, interpreted: live attenuated yellow fever vaccine strain. Two biological replicates of bulk PBMCs were collected at each blood-draw timepoint. A standard Ficoll-Paque protocol was used to isolate PBMCs from peripheral blood. RNA was extracted with TriZol from bulk PBMCs, CD4 and CD8 fractions, and dextramer-positive and dextramer-negative fractions. From a lookup of the germline V gene (reference sequence), CDR1 and CDR2 are DFQATT and SNEGSKA. Spanning cysteine to phenylalanine, the CDR3 consists of 16 amino acids. Only CDR3 DNA is held: 48 bases, read in frame from base 1. From V the trimming removes 1 base and from J it removes 9 bases, while the gene matches leave 9 bases of the junction unaccounted for. Regarding this clonotype: Its target antigen remains unknown. No base quality information exists; no much larger clone differs at one position.

Synthesis of TCR cDNA relied on 5'RACE template switching, a step that introduced a universal primer site along with unique molecular identifiers. cDNA synthesis was primed from both the TCR alpha and TCR beta constant segments. Library amplification involved two PCR steps, and the second step added sample barcodes and sequencing adapters. Sequencing of libraries was done on Illumina HiSeq 2500 (2x100 bp) or NovaSeq (2x150 bp). The authors' analysis ran thus. MIGEC was used to demultiplex reads and collapse the reads into UMI consensus sequences, and MiXCR was used for V(D)J alignment. Using edgeR on replicate PBMC samples, clonotypes were called vaccine-responding if FDR was below 0.01 and the log2 fold change was above 5 up to day 15. Each bulk clonotype was labeled CD4 or CD8 based on which sequenced repertoire, CD4 or CD8, contained the clonotype at higher abundance. The public reads were reprocessed in TCRdb via fastp at Q25 and MiXCR, keeping in-frame beta chains. Identical CDR3 proteins give one entry, which carries the most common genes and DNA. TCRdb's processing, not the authors', yielded these V and J calls. The sample profile shows hundreds of thousands of distinct CDR3 sequences; roughly an eighth of them were found once. The top ten hold about 16% of the sample.

The clonotype comes from a young man who received the YFV17D yellow fever vaccine. This specimen consisted of PBMCs, obtained on the day of the yellow fever booster vaccination. The sequence links TRBV20-1 to TRBJ2-3, and 14 junctional nucleotides match TRBD2. The CDR3 region: CSARAQGLAGDVTQYF. The bases read TGCAGTGCTAGAGCGCAGGGACTAGCGGGAGACGTCACGCAGTATTTT.